This TCR beta chain was documented in a study of T cells after yellow fever vaccination. Concerning this clonotype itself: The antigen is undetermined.

The CDR3 sequence is 13 residues long. Trimming cost V 5 bases and J 4 bases, with 9 bases left between them. A universal primer site and UMIs were added as TCR cDNA was made by 5'RACE template switching. TCRdb itself ran the 5' RACE reads through MiXCR, one entry per CDR3 protein. The table has roughly 400,000 distinct CDR3 sequences, roughly 20% seen once. Notes on the study in general: Only a minor proportion of clonotypes was detected across both CD4 and CD8 compartments. The study noted that FACS-sorted repertoires could contain abundant clonotypes contaminating from the bulk population.

The sample here was PBMCs, taken before the yellow fever booster vaccination. The sequence came from a man younger than 30 who received the YFV17D yellow fever vaccine. The chain combines TRBV12-3 or TRBV12-4 with TRBJ1-5; D is possibly TRBD1 (5 bases). CDR3 coding DNA: TGTGCCAGCAGTGATAGACAGAATCAGCCCCAGCATTTT. Protein: CASSDRQNQPQHF.